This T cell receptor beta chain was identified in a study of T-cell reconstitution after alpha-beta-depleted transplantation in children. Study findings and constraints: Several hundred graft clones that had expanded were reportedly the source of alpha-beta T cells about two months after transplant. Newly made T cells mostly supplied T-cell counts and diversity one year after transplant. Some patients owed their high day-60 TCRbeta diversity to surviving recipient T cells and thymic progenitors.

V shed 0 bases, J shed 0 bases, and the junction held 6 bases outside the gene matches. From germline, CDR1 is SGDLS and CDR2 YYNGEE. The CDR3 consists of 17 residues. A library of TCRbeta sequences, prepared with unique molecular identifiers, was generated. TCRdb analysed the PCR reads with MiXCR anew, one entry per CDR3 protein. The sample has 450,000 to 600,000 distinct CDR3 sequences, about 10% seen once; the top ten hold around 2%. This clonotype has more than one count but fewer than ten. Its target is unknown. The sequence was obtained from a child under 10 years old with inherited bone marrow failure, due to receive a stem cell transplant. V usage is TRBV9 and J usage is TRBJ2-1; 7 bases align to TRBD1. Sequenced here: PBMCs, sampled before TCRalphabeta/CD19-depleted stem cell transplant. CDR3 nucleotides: TGTGCCAGCAGCGTAGAACCCCGACAGGGCTCCTACAATGAGCAGTTCTTC. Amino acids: CASSVEPRQGSYNEQFF.